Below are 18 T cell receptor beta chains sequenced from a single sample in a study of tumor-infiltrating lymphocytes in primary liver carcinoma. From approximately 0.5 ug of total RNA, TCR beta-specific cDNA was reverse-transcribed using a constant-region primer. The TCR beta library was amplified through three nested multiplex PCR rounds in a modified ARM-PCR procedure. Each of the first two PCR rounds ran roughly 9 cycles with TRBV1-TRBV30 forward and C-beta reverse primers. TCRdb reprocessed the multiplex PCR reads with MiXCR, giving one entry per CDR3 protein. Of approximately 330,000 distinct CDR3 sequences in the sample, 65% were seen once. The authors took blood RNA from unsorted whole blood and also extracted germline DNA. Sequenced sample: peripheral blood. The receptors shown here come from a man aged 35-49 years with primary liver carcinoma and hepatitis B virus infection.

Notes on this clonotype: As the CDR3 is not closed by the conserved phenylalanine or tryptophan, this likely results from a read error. CDR3 amino acids: CASSLYPVTEAFL. CDR3 nucleotide sequence: TGTGCCAGCAGCCTTTACCCCGTCACGGAAGCTTTCCTT. This sequence joins TRBV11-2 and TRBJ1-1, with no clear D. The CDR3 covers 13 residues. The germline V gene encodes CDR1 SGHAT and CDR2 FQNNGV. Trimming removed 5 bases from V and 8 bases from J, with 15 bases in between.

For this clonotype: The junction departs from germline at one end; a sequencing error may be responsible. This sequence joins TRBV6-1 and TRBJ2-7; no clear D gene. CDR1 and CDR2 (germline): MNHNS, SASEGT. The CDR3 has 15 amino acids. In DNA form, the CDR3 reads TGTGCCAGCAGTGGGTGGCAAACACCCTCCTACGGGCAGTACTTC. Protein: CASSGWQTPSYGQYF.

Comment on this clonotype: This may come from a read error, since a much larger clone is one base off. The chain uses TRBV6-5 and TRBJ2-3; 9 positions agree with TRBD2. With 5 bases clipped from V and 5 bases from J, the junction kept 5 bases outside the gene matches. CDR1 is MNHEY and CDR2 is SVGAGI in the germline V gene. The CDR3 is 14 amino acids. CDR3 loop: CASSVLAGEDTQYF. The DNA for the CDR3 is TGTGCCAGCAGTGTACTAGCGGGCGAAGATACGCAGTATTTT.

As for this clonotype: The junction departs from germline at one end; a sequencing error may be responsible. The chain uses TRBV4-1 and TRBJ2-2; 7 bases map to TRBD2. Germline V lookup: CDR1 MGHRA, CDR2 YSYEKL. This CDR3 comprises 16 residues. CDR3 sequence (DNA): TGCACCAGCAACGATCTGGACGGGGGGTTAGCCGGGGAGCTGTTTTTT. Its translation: CTSNDLDGGLAGELFF.

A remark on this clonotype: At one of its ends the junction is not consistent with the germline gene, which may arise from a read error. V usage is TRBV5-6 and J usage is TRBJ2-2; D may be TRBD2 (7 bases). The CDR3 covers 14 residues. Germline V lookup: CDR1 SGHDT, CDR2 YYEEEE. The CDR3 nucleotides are TGTGCCAGCGGCTTAAGGGGGGGCGCCGGGGAGCTGTTTTTT. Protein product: CASGLRGGAGELFF. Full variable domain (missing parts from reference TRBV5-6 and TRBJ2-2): DAGVTQSPTHLIKTRGQQVTLRCSPKSGHDTVSWYQQALGQGPQFIFQYYEEEERQRGNFPDRFSGHQFPNYSSELNVNALLLGDSALYLCASGLRGGAGELFFGEGSRLTVL.

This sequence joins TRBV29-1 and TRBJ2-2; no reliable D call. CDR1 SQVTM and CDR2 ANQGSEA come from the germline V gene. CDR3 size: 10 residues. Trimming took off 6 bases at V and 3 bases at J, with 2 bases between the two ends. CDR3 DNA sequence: TGCAGCGTCCACACCGGGGAGCTGTTTTTT. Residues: CSVHTGELFF.

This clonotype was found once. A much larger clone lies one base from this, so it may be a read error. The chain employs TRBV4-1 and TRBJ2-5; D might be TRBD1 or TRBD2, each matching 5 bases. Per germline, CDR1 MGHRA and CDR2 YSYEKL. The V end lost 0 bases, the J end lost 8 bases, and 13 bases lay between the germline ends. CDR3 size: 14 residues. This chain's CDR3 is CASSQEGLGDTQYF. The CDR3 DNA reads TGCGCCAGCAGCCAAGAGGGGCTAGGGGACACCCAGTACTTC.

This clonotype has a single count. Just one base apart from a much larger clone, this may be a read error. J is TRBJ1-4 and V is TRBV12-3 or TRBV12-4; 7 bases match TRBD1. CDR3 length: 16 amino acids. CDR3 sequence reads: CTSSLHTGEWNEKLFF. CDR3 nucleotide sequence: TGTACCAGCAGTTTACATACAGGGGAGTGGAATGAAAAACTGTTTTTT.

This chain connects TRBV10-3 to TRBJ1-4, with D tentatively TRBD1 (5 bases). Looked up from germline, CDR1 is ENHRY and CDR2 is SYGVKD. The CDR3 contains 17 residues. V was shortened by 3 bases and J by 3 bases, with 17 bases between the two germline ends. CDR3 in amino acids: CAISDTVRGGPNEKLFF. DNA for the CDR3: TGTGCCATCAGTGACACAGTGCGGGGGGGACCTAATGAAAAACTGTTTTTT.

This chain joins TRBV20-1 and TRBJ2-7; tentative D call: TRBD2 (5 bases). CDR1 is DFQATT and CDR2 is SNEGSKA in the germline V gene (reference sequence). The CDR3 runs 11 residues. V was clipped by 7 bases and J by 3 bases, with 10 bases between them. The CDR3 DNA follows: TGCAGTGTTCCACTAGTCTACGAGCAGTACTTC. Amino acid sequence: CSVPLVYEQYF.

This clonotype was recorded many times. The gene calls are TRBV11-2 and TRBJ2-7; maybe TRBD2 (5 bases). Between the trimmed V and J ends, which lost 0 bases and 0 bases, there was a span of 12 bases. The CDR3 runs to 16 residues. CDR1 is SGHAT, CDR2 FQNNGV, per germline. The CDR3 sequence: CASSLDLGAPSYEQYF. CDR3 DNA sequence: TGTGCCAGCAGCTTAGATTTGGGAGCCCCCTCCTACGAGCAGTACTTC.

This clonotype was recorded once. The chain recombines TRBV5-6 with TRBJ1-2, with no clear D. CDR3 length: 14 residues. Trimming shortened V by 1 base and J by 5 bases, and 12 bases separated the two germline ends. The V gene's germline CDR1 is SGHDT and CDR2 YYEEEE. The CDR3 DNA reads TGTGCCAGCAGCTTGTTCCTGGAGAATTATGGCTACACCTTC. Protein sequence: CASSLFLENYGYTF.

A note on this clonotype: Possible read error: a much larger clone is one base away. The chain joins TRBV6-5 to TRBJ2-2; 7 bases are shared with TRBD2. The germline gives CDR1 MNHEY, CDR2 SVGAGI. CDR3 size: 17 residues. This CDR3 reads CASGQLSSGKGTWELFF. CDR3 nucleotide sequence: TGTGCCAGCGGCCAACTTTCGAGCGGGAAGGGCACCTGGGAGCTGTTTTTT.

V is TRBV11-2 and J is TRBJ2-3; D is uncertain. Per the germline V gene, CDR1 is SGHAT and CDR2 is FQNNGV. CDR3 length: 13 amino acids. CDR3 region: CTNSFGPEDTQYF. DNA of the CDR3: TGTACCAACAGCTTTGGTCCTGAGGATACGCAGTATTTT.

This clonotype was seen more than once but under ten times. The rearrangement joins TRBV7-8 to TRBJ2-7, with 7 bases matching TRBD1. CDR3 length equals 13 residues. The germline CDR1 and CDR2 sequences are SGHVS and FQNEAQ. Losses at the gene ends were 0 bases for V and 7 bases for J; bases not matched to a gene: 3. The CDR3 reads CASSLAGGAEQYF. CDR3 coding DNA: TGTGCCAGCAGCTTAGCAGGGGGCGCAGAGCAGTACTTC.

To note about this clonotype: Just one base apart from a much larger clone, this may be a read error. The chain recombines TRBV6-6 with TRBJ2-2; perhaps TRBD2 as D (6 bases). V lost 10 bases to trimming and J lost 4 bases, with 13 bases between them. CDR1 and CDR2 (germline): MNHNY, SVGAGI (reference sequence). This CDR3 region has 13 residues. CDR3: CATRGLSTGELFF. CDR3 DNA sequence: TGTGCCACCCGGGGACTCAGCACCGGGGAGCTGTTTTTT.

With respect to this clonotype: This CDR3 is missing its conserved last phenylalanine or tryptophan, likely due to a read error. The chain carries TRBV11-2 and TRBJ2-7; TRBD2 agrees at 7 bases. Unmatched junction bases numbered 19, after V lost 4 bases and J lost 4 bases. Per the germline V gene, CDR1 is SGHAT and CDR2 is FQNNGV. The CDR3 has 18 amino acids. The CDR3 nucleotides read TGTGCCAGCAGCTGGACGAGGGGCACCGGGACTACCTATTACGAGCAGTACTCC. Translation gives CASSWTRGTGTTYYEQYS.

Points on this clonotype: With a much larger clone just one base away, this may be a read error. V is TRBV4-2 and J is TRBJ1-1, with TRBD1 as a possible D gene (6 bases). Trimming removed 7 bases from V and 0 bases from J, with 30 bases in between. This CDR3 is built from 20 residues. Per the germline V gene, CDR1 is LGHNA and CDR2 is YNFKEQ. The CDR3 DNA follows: TGTGCCAGCAACCCTATCCGAGGGGGAGGAGGACAGAATTTGAACACTGAAGCTTTCTTT. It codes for CASNPIRGGGGQNLNTEAFF.